The source of this T cell receptor beta chain is a study of CD8+ T cells in alopecia areata (dated by TCRdb to about 2018). For the wider study: The treated patients took part in an open-label pilot trial in which moderate-to-severe alopecia areata was treated with oral tofacitinib at 5 to 10 mg twice daily. In treated patients, disease severity was measured using the SALT score, which gives the percentage of scalp surface area affected. Biopsies were taken from tofacitinib-treated patients at baseline and at 4 and 24 weeks of treatment, and a later scalp biopsy was taken in several of the tofacitinib-treated patients. To study T cell clonal expansion in alopecia areata, the researchers applied high-throughput TCRbeta sequencing to both the C3H/HeJ mouse model and human patients. Scalp tissue and sorted CD4+ and CD8+ peripheral blood T cells from patchy and totalis/universalis alopecia areata patients and from healthy controls were covered by human TCRbeta sequencing. Patients stayed on tofacitinib for 6 to 18 months and then had 6 months of follow-up off drug so that delayed response and recurrence could be assessed. The RNA source kit depended on sample type: the PAXgene miRNA kit for fixed scalp, the miRNeasy kit for PBMCs, and the RNeasy kit for mouse skin. Scalp clonality was compared among normal scalp (n=4), patchy alopecia areata scalp (n=8), and alopecia totalis/universalis scalp (n=8). immunoSEQ multiplex PCR using 35 Vbeta forward primers and 13 Jbeta reverse primers was used to amplify TCRbeta CDR3 regions. General conclusions and limits of the study: Tofacitinib significantly lowered scalp clonality and the number of expanded CD8+ clones among the top 100 scalp clones. Unlike mouse skin, where gammadelta T cells dominate, normal human skin contains resident alphabeta T cells that get sequenced too, which complicates analysis of the scalp TCR repertoire. Because the treated cohort was small and had only one nonresponder, larger studies are needed to examine links between baseline CD8+ expansion and response. During tofacitinib treatment, many expanded lesional clones remained in scalp and blood, and this persistence may partly explain relapse after treatment is stopped. Compared with normal scalp, lesional scalp had higher clonality and more expanded CD8+ clones, particularly in alopecia totalis/universalis, a pattern that suggests antigenic drive. Shared TCR sequences between patients were less evident than in mice, which may be partly attributable to HLA diversity in the patient population.

This clone showed up just a few times. The target of this receptor is not known. No base quality values were provided; no much bigger clone lies one nucleotide off. The sample's time point label, decoded: less than five weeks on oral tofacitinib. The label giving this sample's treatment or condition can be read as: oral pan-JAK inhibitor, 5-10 mg twice daily. From alopecia areata patients, peripheral blood was collected along with lesional scalp punch biopsies. After PBMCs were isolated by density centrifugation and stained for CD3, CD4 and CD8, a FACSAria was used to sort CD4+ and CD8+ T cells. Library preparation used the immunoSEQ multiplex PCR assay. To provide template for TCR sequencing, every sample had RNA extracted and reverse transcribed into cDNA. SuperScript III was used for first-strand cDNA synthesis, primed with a 2:1 mix of oligo-dT and random hexamers. A synthetic immune receptor repertoire was used to assess amplification bias, and residual bias was removed computationally. On the study's bioinformatics: Raw reads were preprocessed to remove errors, and CDR3 was defined according to IMGT conventions as the region from the conserved cysteine to phenylalanine. Clonality was computed by normalizing Shannon entropy by log2 of the number of productive unique TCRs and subtracting the result from 1. Whether each scalp clone was CD4 or CD8 was inferred by checking scalp TCRbeta sequences against the CD4 and CD8 repertoires from sorted blood. TCRdb mirrors the immuneACCESS table, restricted to in-frame sequences. Some clones are absent from its copies; in checked studies, under half trace to an unresolved V gene, and the reason for the others is unknown. From that table come the V and J calls and clone size; the DNA was used to work out D and trimming. A total of 110,000 to 150,000 clones appear in this sample, nearly 55% of them only once. The top ten clones comprise around 15% of the sample.

The germline V gene sets CDR1 to LGHNA and CDR2 to YSLEER. Spanning cysteine to phenylalanine, the CDR3 consists of 15 amino acids. Left in the record is the CDR3 DNA by itself, 45 bases read in frame from the first base. The V and J ends are trimmed by 2 bases and 2 bases, leaving 10 bases between them. The V and J genes are TRBV4-3 and TRBJ2-1; the D element might be TRBD1 or TRBD2, as each aligns at 5 bases. This specimen was CD8+ T cells sorted from blood, taken at week 4, from a patient treated with tofacitinib. The TCR sequence derives from a human donor with alopecia areata. The DNA sequence is as follows: TGCGCCAGCAGCCAACCCGGGACGCCCTACAATGAGCAGTTCTTC. It encodes CASSQPGTPYNEQFF.